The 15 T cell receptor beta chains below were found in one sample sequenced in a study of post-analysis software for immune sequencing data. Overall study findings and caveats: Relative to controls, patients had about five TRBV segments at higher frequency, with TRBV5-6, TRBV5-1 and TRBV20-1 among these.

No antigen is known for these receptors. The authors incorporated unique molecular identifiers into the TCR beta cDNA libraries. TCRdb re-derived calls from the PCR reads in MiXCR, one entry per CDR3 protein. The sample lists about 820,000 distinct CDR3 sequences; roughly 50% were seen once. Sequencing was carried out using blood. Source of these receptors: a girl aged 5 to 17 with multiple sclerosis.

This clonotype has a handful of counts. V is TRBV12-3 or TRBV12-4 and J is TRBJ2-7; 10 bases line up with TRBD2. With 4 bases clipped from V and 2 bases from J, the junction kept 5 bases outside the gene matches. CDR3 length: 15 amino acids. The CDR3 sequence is CASSSEREGAYEQYF. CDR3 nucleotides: TGTGCCAGCAGTTCCGAGCGGGAGGGTGCCTACGAGCAGTACTTC.

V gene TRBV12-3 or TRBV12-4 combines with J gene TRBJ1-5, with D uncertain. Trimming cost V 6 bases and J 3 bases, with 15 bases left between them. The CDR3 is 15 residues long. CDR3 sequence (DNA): TGTGCCAGCAGGGGCTCCCCCGGGTACAATCAGCCCCAGCATTTT. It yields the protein CASRGSPGYNQPQHF.

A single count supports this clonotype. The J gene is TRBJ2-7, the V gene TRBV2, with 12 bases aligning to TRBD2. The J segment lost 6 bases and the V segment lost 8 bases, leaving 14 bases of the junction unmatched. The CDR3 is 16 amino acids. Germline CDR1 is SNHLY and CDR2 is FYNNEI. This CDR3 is CASCPQTSGSGGEQYF. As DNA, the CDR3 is TGTGCCAGCTGTCCCCAGACTAGCGGGAGCGGCGGCGAGCAGTACTTC.

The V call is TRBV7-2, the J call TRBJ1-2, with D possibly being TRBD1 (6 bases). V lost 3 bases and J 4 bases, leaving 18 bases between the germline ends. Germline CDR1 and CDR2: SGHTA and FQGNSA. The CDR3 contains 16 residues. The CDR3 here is CASSFSPGTLPYGYTF. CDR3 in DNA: TGTGCCAGCAGCTTTTCCCCCGGGACATTACCCTATGGCTACACCTTC. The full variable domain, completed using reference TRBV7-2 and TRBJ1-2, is GAGVSQSPSNKVTEKGKDVELRCDPISGHTALYWYRQSLGQGLEFLIYFQGNSAPDKSGLPSDRFSAERTGGSVSTLTIQRTQQEDSAVYLCASSFSPGTLPYGYTFGSGTRLTVV.

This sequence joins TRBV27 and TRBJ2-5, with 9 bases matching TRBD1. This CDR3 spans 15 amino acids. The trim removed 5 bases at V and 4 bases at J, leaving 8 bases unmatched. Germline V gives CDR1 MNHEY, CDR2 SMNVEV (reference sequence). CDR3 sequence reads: CASSKLGQGIETQYF. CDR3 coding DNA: TGTGCCAGCAGTAAGCTGGGACAGGGAATAGAGACCCAGTACTTC.

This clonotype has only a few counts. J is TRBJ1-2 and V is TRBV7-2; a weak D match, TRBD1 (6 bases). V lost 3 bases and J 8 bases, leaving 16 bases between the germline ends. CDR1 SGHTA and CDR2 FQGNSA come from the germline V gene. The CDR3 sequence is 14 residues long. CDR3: CASSFGTQNSGYTF. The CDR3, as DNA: TGTGCCAGCAGCTTTGGGACACAGAATTCCGGCTACACCTTC.

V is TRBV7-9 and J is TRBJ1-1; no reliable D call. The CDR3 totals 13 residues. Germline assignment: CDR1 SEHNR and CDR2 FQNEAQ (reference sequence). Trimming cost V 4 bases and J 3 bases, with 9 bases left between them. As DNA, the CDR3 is TGTGCCAGCAGCTCGGCCATAGACACTGAAGCTTTCTTT. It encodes CASSSAIDTEAFF.

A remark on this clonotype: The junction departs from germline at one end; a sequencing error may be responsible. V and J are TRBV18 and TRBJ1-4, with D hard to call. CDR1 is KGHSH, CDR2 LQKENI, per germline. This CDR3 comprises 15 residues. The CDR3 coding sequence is TGTGCCAGCTCACTAAACCACGCAACTAATGAAAAACGGTTTTTT. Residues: CASSLNHATNEKRFF.

In DNA, the CDR3 is TGTGCCAGCAGTCAGGGACTAGCGGGGGGCCGAGAGACCCAGTACTTC. It translates to CASSQGLAGGRETQYF. The chain is built from TRBV12-3 or TRBV12-4 and TRBJ2-5; TRBD2 matches 15 bases. CDR3 length: 16 amino acids. Trimming at V came to 5 bases and at J to 4 bases, leaving 5 bases not matched to a gene.

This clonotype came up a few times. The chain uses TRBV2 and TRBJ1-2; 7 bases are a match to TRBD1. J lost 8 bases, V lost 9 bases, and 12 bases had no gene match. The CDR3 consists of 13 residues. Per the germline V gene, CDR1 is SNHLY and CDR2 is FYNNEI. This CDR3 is CASALDRDRGYTF. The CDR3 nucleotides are TGTGCCAGTGCCCTAGACAGGGATCGGGGCTACACCTTC.

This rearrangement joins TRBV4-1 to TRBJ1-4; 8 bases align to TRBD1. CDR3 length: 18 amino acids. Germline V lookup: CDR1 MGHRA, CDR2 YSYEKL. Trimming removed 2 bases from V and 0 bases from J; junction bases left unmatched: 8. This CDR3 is CASSQRSTGVATNEKLFF. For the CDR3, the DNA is TGCGCCAGCAGCCAAAGATCGACAGGGGTGGCAACTAATGAAAAACTGTTTTTT.

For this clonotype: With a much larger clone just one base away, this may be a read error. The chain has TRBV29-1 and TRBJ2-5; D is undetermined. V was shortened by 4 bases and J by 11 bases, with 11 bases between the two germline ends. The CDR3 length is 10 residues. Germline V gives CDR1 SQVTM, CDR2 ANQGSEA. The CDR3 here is CSVANNEQYF. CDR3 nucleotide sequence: TGCAGCGTTGCGAACAATGAGCAGTACTTC.

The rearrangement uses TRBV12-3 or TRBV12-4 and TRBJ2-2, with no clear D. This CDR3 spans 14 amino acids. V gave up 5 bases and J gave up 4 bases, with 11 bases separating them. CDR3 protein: CASSTPRGTGELFF. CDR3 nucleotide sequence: TGTGCCAGCAGTACCCCTAGAGGCACCGGGGAGCTGTTTTTT.

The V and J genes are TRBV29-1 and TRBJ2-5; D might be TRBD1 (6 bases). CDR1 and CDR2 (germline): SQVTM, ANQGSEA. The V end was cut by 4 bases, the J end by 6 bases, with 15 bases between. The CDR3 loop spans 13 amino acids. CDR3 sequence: CSVVAGGKQTQYF. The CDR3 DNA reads TGCAGCGTTGTCGCTGGGGGCAAGCAGACCCAGTACTTC.

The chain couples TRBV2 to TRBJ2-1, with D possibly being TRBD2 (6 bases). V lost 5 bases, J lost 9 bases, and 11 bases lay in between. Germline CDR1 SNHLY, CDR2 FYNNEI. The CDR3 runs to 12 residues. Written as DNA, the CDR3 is TGTGCCAGCAGTCCGGGGGTTGGTGAGCAGTTCTTC. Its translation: CASSPGVGEQFF.